The present T cell receptor (beta chain) was sequenced within a study of beta chain features in type 1 diabetes. Study-wide findings and caveats: Type 1 diabetes patients had TCRB CDR3s that were shorter (moderately but significantly so) in all four CD4+ subsets.

By way of CD45RO/CCR7/CD25/CD127/CD95/CD27, the CD4+ regulatory, stem cell-like memory, central memory and naive cells were sorted. Comment on this clone: Its antigen is currently unknown.

Isolated RNA was reverse transcribed in full, so expressed TCRB transcripts were sequenced. Generated by immunoSEQ multiplex PCR, the TCRdb table keeps only in-frame clones and is missing some. The sample includes 20,000 to 25,000 clones, about 57% of them seen just once. The material sequenced was stem cell memory CD4+ T cells from blood. The receptor comes from a man aged 18 to 29 with type 1 diabetes.

Written as DNA, the CDR3 is TGTGCCAGCAGGAATAGCGGGGGACACAATGAGCAGTTCTTC. This sequence encodes CASRNSGGHNEQFF. The chain combines TRBV6-6 with TRBJ2-1; 9 bases are shared with TRBD2. V trimming: 6 bases; J trimming: 5 bases; junction bases outside the gene matches: 5. The length of the CDR3 is 14 residues. Germline-derived CDR1 and CDR2 are MNHNY and SVGAGI (reference sequence).